The 13 T cell receptor beta chains reported below all come from one sample, sequenced in a study of regulatory T cells in long-lasting Graves disease. Specified time point: newly diagnosed GD, antithyroid drugs for less than 3 months. Scientists built the TCR library using RNA that was extracted from PBMCs. Researchers made TCR beta libraries by using iRepertoire HTBI primers and running Arm-PCR on CDR3 regions. Via MiXCR, TCRdb re-called the multiplex PCR reads, giving one row per CDR3 protein. The sample has more than 400,000 distinct CDR3 sequences, around 15% seen once. These sequences were also reported in another study, on T cells in Graves' hyperthyroidism and ophthalmopathy.

This specimen was peripheral blood mononuclear cells (PBMCs), taken at new diagnosis, from a patient treated with antithyroid drugs. All receptors derive from a man aged 35 to 55 with Graves disease.

This clonotype was counted many times. The chain has TRBV28 and TRBJ2-3; D is ambiguous. The V gene lost 4 bases and the J gene lost 1 base, with 6 bases spanning the gap. Germline CDR1 reads MDHEN; CDR2 reads SYDVKM. The CDR3 is 13 residues long. The CDR3 reads CASSSKRTDTQYF. DNA of the CDR3: TGTGCCAGCAGTTCCAAGCGCACAGATACGCAGTATTTT. Using reference TRBV28 and TRBJ2-3 for the parts outside the CDR3, the full variable domain is DVKVTQSSRYLVKRTGEKVFLECVQDMDHENMFWYRQDPGLGLRLIYFSYDVKMKEKGDIPEGYSVSREKKERFSLILESASTNQTSMYLCASSSKRTDTQYFGPGTRLTVL.

This clonotype showed up many times. This chain links TRBV5-1 with TRBJ2-7, with D perhaps TRBD2 (6 bases). The V gene's germline CDR1 is SGHRS and CDR2 YFSETQ. The CDR3 consists of 11 residues. V was cut by 0 bases and J by 9 bases, with 7 bases left in between. In DNA form, the CDR3 reads TGCGCCAGCAGCTTGGACGGGAGGCAGTACTTC. This gives the protein CASSLDGRQYF. Full variable domain (outside the CDR3, taken from reference TRBV5-1 and TRBJ2-7): KAGVTQTPRYLIKTRGQQVTLSCSPISGHRSVSWYQQTPGQGLQFLFEYFSETQRNKGNFPGRFSGRQFSNSRSEMNVSTLELGDSALYLCASSLDGRQYFGPGTRLTVT.

In its sample, this clonotype was seen a few times. The rearrangement joins TRBV9 to TRBJ1-1, with no clear D. Germline V gives CDR1 SGDLS, CDR2 YYNGEE. This CDR3 has 15 residues. V lost 0 bases to trimming and J lost 6 bases, with 15 bases between them. The DNA for the CDR3 is TGTGCCAGCAGCGTAGCTACTACGGGTGGATCTGAAGCTTTCTTT. Translated: CASSVATTGGSEAFF.

This clonotype was found a few times. The gene calls are TRBV5-1 and TRBJ2-1; D gene unclear. Trimming left V 0 bases short and J 0 bases short, with 13 bases between. Looked up from germline, CDR1 is SGHRS and CDR2 is YFSETQ. The CDR3 is 17 residues long. The CDR3 DNA follows: TGCGCCAGCAGCTTGGTGAGTAGTTCGAGCTCCTACAATGAGCAGTTCTTC. Translating gives CASSLVSSSSSYNEQFF.

This clonotype showed up many times. The chain is built from TRBV12-5 and TRBJ2-3, with TRBD1 matching 7 bases. Germline V gene lookup returns CDR1 LGHNT and CDR2 FRNRAP. The CDR3 is made up of 14 amino acids. V dropped 6 bases and J dropped 3; count of bases not matched to a gene: 6. DNA of the CDR3: TGTGCTAGTGGCCGACAGGGTGGAACAGATACGCAGTATTTT. This gives the protein CASGRQGGTDTQYF.

This clonotype occurred many times. The chain joins TRBV27 to TRBJ2-1; 7 bases match TRBD2. The CDR3 spans 14 residues. Germline-derived CDR1 and CDR2 are MNHEY and SMNVEV (reference sequence). The V segment lost 3 bases and the J segment 5 bases; nucleotides outside the gene matches: 4. CDR3 nucleotide sequence: TGTGCCAGCAGTTTGGCGGGAGAACACAATGAGCAGTTCTTC. Residues: CASSLAGEHNEQFF.

This clonotype appeared many times. The chain joins TRBV5-1 to TRBJ2-3; a possible D gene is TRBD1 (6 bases). Trimming took 4 bases from V and 0 from J, leaving 12 bases between them. Looked up from germline, CDR1 is SGHRS and CDR2 is YFSETQ. This CDR3 comprises 15 residues. The CDR3 protein is CASSRWGQSTDTQYF. The CDR3 DNA follows: TGCGCCAGCAGCCGTTGGGGGCAGAGCACAGATACGCAGTATTTT. The whole variable domain, remainder taken from reference TRBV5-1 and TRBJ2-3, is KAGVTQTPRYLIKTRGQQVTLSCSPISGHRSVSWYQQTPGQGLQFLFEYFSETQRNKGNFPGRFSGRQFSNSRSEMNVSTLELGDSALYLCASSRWGQSTDTQYFGPGTRLTVL.

This clonotype was recorded at least ten times. The rearrangement links TRBV6-2 or TRBV6-3 to TRBJ2-1, with 8 positions matching TRBD2. The ends lost 1 base at V and 3 bases at J; junction bases unmatched: 5. Germline CDR1 and CDR2: MNHEY and SVGEGT. This CDR3 is built from 16 residues. Here the CDR3 reads CASSYLSGGYYNEQFF. In DNA form, the CDR3 reads TGTGCCAGCAGTTACTTGTCGGGAGGGTACTACAATGAGCAGTTCTTC.

At least ten counts were recorded for this clonotype. This sequence joins TRBV9 and TRBJ2-7, with 8 bases matching TRBD2. The V segment lost 2 bases and the J segment 2 bases; nucleotides outside the gene matches: 3. Germline V gene lookup returns CDR1 SGDLS and CDR2 YYNGEE. This CDR3 has 14 residues. CDR3 loop: CASSVAAGAYEQYF. In DNA, the CDR3 is TGTGCCAGCAGCGTCGCAGCGGGAGCCTACGAGCAGTACTTC. The full variable domain, with the rest looked up from reference TRBV9 and TRBJ2-7, is DSGVTQTPKHLITATGQRVTLRCSPRSGDLSVYWYQQSLDQGLQFLIQYYNGEERAKGNILERFSAQQFPDLHSELNLSSLELGDSALYFCASSVAAGAYEQYFGPGTRLTVT.

This clonotype occurred many times. The gene calls are TRBV3-1 and TRBJ2-1; D remains ambiguous. The germline gives CDR1 LGHDT, CDR2 YNNKEL (reference sequence). Trimming removed 0 bases from V and 4 bases from J, with 7 bases in between. The CDR3 loop spans 14 amino acids. Here the CDR3 DNA reads TGTGCCAGCAGCCAAGAGTCCCATTACAATGAGCAGTTCTTC. It is translated as CASSQESHYNEQFF.

This clonotype has a count of ten or more. V is TRBV6-2 or TRBV6-3 and J is TRBJ2-7; 9 nucleotides agree with TRBD1. The germline CDR1 and CDR2 sequences are MNHEY and SVGEGT. V lost 6 bases and J lost 1; bases outside the gene matches: 7. The CDR3 length is 15 residues. CDR3 nucleotides: TGTGCCAGCAGAAGAGGACAGGGGACTTCCTACGAGCAGTACTTC. It encodes CASRRGQGTSYEQYF.

This clonotype was counted at least ten times. The chain links TRBV28 to TRBJ2-3; maybe TRBD1 (5 bases). CDR1 and CDR2 from the germline V gene are MDHEN and SYDVKM. This CDR3 is built from 16 residues. V was cut by 1 base and J by 4 bases, with 15 bases left in between. The CDR3 protein is CASSLFLTDAADTQYF. Here the CDR3 DNA reads TGTGCCAGCAGTTTATTCCTGACAGACGCTGCAGATACGCAGTATTTT.

This clonotype was counted ten times or more. The rearrangement joins TRBV2 to TRBJ2-1; TRBD2 aligns across 7 bases. CDR1 and CDR2 from the germline V gene are SNHLY and FYNNEI. CDR3 length: 14 amino acids. J gave up 5 bases and V 3 bases, and 4 bases lay outside the gene matches. The CDR3 loop reads CASSDRRGDNEQFF. CDR3 coding DNA: TGTGCCAGCAGTGACCGACGGGGGGACAATGAGCAGTTCTTC.